The 17 T cell receptor beta chains reported below all come from one sample, sequenced in a study of T cell responses to AZD1222 COVID-19 vaccine. Produced via immunoSEQ multiplex PCR; TCRdb's table is partial and in-frame only. The sample records some 94,000 clones, more than 80% being singletons. The specimen comprised peripheral blood, sampled on day 0 of AZD1222 vaccination. The receptors derive from an adult in good health.

This sequence joins TRBV5-1 and TRBJ1-2; D gene unclear. V lost 6 bases and J 8 bases, leaving 20 bases between the germline ends. This CDR3 has 14 amino acids. Germline assignment: CDR1 SGHRS and CDR2 YFSETQ. The CDR3: CASTPGVGSRGYTF. The CDR3 coding sequence is TGCGCCAGCACCCCCGGTGTCGGGAGTCGGGGCTACACCTTC. Full variable domain (outside the CDR3, taken from reference TRBV5-1 and TRBJ1-2): KAGVTQTPRYLIKTRGQQVTLSCSPISGHRSVSWYQQTPGQGLQFLFEYFSETQRNKGNFPGRFSGRQFSNSRSEMNVSTLELGDSALYLCASTPGVGSRGYTFGSGTRLTVV.

This sequence joins TRBV5-4 and TRBJ2-7; D is ambiguous. There are 13 residues in the CDR3. V lost 0 bases and J lost 4, with 8 bases in between. Per the germline V gene, CDR1 is SGHNT and CDR2 is YYREEE (reference sequence). As DNA, the CDR3 is TGTGCCAGCAGCTTGGCGTCGAGTTACGAGCAGTACTTC. Translating it yields CASSLASSYEQYF.

This sequence joins TRBV19 and TRBJ1-5, with D possibly TRBD1 on 5 matching bases. The V end lost 1 base, the J end lost 6 bases, and 19 bases lay between the germline ends. Germline V CDR1 and CDR2: LNHDA, SQIVND (reference sequence). The CDR3 spans 17 residues. CDR3 in amino acids: CASSIGPSRDGFQPQHF. The CDR3 DNA reads as TGTGCCAGTAGTATAGGTCCTTCTAGGGACGGTTTTCAGCCCCAGCATTTT.

This chain uses TRBV27 with TRBJ2-1; 11 nucleotides match TRBD2. The CDR3 extends over 17 amino acids. V shed 2 bases and J 3 bases; nucleotides not matched to a gene: 6. Per germline, CDR1 MNHEY and CDR2 SMNVEV (reference sequence). Written as DNA, the CDR3 is TGTGCCAGCAGTTTACGGAGACTAGCGGGAAACTACAATGAGCAGTTCTTC. As protein: CASSLRRLAGNYNEQFF.

The chain carries TRBV7-2 and TRBJ2-3; TRBD2 matches 9 bases. CDR1 SGHTA and CDR2 FQGNSA come from the germline V gene. Trimming cost V 5 bases and J 1 base; bases outside gene matches: 7. The CDR3 is 16 amino acids. This chain's CDR3 is CASSPPWTSGTDTQYF. Here the CDR3 DNA reads TGTGCCAGCAGCCCTCCTTGGACTAGCGGCACAGATACGCAGTATTTT.

The V call is TRBV7-9, the J call TRBJ1-5; possible D gene TRBD1, 6 bases. CDR1 is SEHNR and CDR2 is FQNEAQ in the germline V gene (reference sequence). CDR3 length: 14 amino acids. V was shortened by 5 bases and J by 3 bases, with 11 bases between the two germline ends. CDR3 nucleotides: TGTGCCAGCAGCCTCGGGACACCCAATCAGCCCCAGCATTTT. This gives the protein CASSLGTPNQPQHF.

The chain joins TRBV5-1 to TRBJ1-1; possible D gene TRBD1, 5 bases. V gave up 3 bases and J gave up 4 bases, with 22 bases separating them. This CDR3 is built from 17 residues. Looked up from germline, CDR1 is SGHRS and CDR2 is YFSETQ. CDR3 protein: CASSYGHWVSKGTEAFF. The CDR3 DNA reads TGCGCCAGCAGCTATGGACACTGGGTTTCCAAGGGCACTGAAGCTTTCTTT.

This chain uses TRBV2 with TRBJ2-3, with 10 bases that match TRBD2. After removal of 2 bases from V and 0 bases from J, the junction contained 14 bases not matched to a gene. Germline V gene data show CDR1 as SNHLY and CDR2 as FYNNEI. This CDR3 contains 20 residues. CDR3 protein: CASSERASGGLSTSTDTQYF. The CDR3 DNA reads TGTGCCAGCAGTGAAAGGGCTAGCGGGGGACTTAGCACTAGCACAGATACGCAGTATTTT.

The chain links TRBV30 to TRBJ1-5; D ambiguous. Trimming pared 2 bases from V and 6 bases from J, leaving 11 bases between. Germline V gene sequence: CDR1 GTSNPN, CDR2 SVGIG (reference sequence). The CDR3 consists of 13 residues. The CDR3 reads CAWSIGLGQPQHF. CDR3 nucleotide sequence: TGTGCCTGGAGTATAGGGTTGGGTCAGCCCCAGCATTTT.

The genes are TRBV2 and TRBJ2-6; 7 nucleotides line up with TRBD1. The CDR3 covers 15 residues. Germline CDR1 reads SNHLY; CDR2 reads FYNNEI. Germline trimming cut 5 bases from V and 2 bases from J; bases unmatched to any gene: 3. The CDR3 here is CASSPTGAGANVLTF. CDR3 nucleotide sequence: TGTGCCAGCAGTCCTACAGGGGCTGGGGCCAACGTCCTGACTTTC. Supplemented by reference TRBV2 and TRBJ2-6, the full variable domain reads EPEVTQTPSHQVTQMGQEVILRCVPISNHLYFYWYRQILGQKVEFLVSFYNNEISEKSEIFDDQFSVERPDGSNFTLKIRSTKLEDSAMYFCASSPTGAGANVLTFGAGSRLTVL.

This rearrangement joins TRBV10-3 to TRBJ2-2; D remains ambiguous. This CDR3 is built from 14 residues. Trimming removed 2 bases at V and 1 base at J, with 5 bases between. Germline-derived CDR1 and CDR2 are ENHRY and SYGVKD. Here the CDR3 reads CAISEELNTGELFF. The CDR3 DNA sequence: TGTGCCATCAGTGAGGAGCTGAACACCGGGGAGCTGTTTTTT.

J is TRBJ2-7 and V is TRBV3-1 (or the pseudogene TRBV3-2); 7 nucleotides line up with TRBD1. The V gene's germline CDR1 is LGHDT and CDR2 YNNKEL (reference sequence). The CDR3 is made up of 18 amino acids. The V and J ends lost 2 bases and 3 bases, in that order; junction bases with no gene match: 16. This chain's CDR3 is CASSQMPFSTRGLYEQYF. DNA for the CDR3: TGTGCCAGCAGCCAAATGCCCTTTTCTACTAGGGGGCTCTACGAGCAGTACTTC.

This chain connects TRBV10-2 to TRBJ2-5; TRBD2 is a possible D gene (5 bases). CDR1 is WSHSY, CDR2 SAAADI, per germline. CDR3 length: 16 amino acids. V dropped 0 bases and J dropped 1 base, with 12 bases sitting between them. The CDR3 loop is CASSESIWTGQETQYF. CDR3 nucleotide sequence: TGCGCCAGCAGTGAGTCGATTTGGACTGGCCAAGAGACCCAGTACTTC.

This sequence joins TRBV2 and TRBJ2-5; 9 positions match TRBD1. Losses at the gene ends were 5 bases for V and 5 bases for J; bases not matched to a gene: 6. The CDR3 has 14 residues. Germline CDR1 and CDR2: SNHLY and FYNNEI. This chain's CDR3 is CASSRDRAIETQYF. CDR3 nucleotide sequence: TGTGCCAGCAGTAGGGACAGGGCGATTGAGACCCAGTACTTC. Filled out from reference TRBV2 and TRBJ2-5, the complete variable domain reads EPEVTQTPSHQVTQMGQEVILRCVPISNHLYFYWYRQILGQKVEFLVSFYNNEISEKSEIFDDQFSVERPDGSNFTLKIRSTKLEDSAMYFCASSRDRAIETQYFGPGTRLLVL.

The chain carries TRBV5-4 and TRBJ2-3; possibly TRBD1 for D (5 bases). Germline CDR1 reads SGHNT; CDR2 reads YYREEE (reference sequence). Trimming cost V 0 bases and J 2 bases, with 7 bases left between them. CDR3 size: 14 residues. CDR3 residues: CASSLEGSTDTQYF. The CDR3 region has the DNA TGTGCCAGCAGCTTGGAGGGGTCCACAGATACGCAGTATTTT.

The chain joins TRBV5-4 to TRBJ2-1; D is unresolved. This CDR3 is 12 amino acids long. The germline V gene has CDR1 SGHNT and CDR2 YYREEE (reference sequence). Trimming took off 4 bases at V and 2 bases at J, with 4 bases between the two ends. The CDR3 loop is CASSRPYNEQFF. CDR3 coding DNA: TGTGCCAGCAGCCGCCCCTACAATGAGCAGTTCTTC.

This clone has a handful of counts. V usage is TRBV5-1 and J usage is TRBJ1-4; D gene unclear. This CDR3 spans 13 amino acids. Germline CDR1 SGHRS, CDR2 YFSETQ. Trimming removed 5 bases from V and 7 bases from J, with 12 bases in between. CDR3 in amino acids: CASRFNKGEKLFF. The CDR3 nucleotides read TGCGCCAGCAGATTTAACAAAGGTGAAAAACTGTTTTTT.